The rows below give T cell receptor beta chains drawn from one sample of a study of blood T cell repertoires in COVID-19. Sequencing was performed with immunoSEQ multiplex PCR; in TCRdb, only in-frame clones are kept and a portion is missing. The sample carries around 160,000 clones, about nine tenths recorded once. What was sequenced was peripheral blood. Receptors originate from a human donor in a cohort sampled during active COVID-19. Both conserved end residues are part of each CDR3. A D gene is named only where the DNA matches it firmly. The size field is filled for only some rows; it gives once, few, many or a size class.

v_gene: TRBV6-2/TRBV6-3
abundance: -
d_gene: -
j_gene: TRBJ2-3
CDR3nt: TGTGCCAGCAGTACTACACTCCCCGAGGCGCAGTATTTT
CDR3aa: CASSTTLPEAQYF

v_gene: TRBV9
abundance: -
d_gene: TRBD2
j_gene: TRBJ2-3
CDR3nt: TGTGCCAGCAGTGACCTTTTCGGGGGGGCCGATACGCAGTATTTT
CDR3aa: CASSDLFGGADTQYF

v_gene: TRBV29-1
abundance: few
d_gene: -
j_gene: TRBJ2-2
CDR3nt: TGCAGCGTTGATTTCGCGAACACCGGGGAGCTGTTTTTT
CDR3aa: CSVDFANTGELFF

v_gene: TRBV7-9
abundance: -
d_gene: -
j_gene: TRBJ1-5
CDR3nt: TGTGCCAGCAGCCGCGGAAACGGAGGTCAGCCCCAGCATTTT
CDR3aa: CASSRGNGGQPQHF

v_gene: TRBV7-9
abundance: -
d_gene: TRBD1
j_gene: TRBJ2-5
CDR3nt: TGTGCCAGCAGCTTGACAGGGAATCTCCAAGAGACCCAGTACTTC
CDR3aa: CASSLTGNLQETQYF

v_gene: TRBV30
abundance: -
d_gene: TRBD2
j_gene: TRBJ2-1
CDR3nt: TGTGCCTCCCGAAGGCGGGGGGGACACAATGAGCAGTTCTTC
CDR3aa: CASRRRGGHNEQFF

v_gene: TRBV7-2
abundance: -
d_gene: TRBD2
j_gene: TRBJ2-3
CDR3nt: TGTGCCAGCAGCGACCGACTAGCGGCCACAGATACGCAGTATTTT
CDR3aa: CASSDRLAATDTQYF

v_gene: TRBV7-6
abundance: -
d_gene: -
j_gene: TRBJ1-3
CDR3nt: TGTGCCAGCAGCCTCCGGCAGCCGGAGGGAAACACCATATATTTT
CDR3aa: CASSLRQPEGNTIYF

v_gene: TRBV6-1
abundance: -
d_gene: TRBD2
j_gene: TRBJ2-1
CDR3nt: TGTGCCAGCAGTGAATTCCCTAGCGGGGCCTACAATGAGCAGTTCTTC
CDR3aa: CASSEFPSGAYNEQFF

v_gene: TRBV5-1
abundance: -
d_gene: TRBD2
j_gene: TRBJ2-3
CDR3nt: TGCGCCAGCAGGTCCGGGACTAGCGGTTTGGATACGCAGTATTTT
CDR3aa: CASRSGTSGLDTQYF

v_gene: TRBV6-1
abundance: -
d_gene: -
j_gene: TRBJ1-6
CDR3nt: TGTGCCAGCAGTGAAGCGCGGGGAGGCGGGGTAAATTCACCCCTCCACTTT
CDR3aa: CASSEARGGGVNSPLHF

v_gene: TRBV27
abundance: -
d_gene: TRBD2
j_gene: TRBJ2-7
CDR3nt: TGTGCCAGCAGTATCAAAAGACTAGCGGACTCCTACGAGCAGTACTTC
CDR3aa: CASSIKRLADSYEQYF

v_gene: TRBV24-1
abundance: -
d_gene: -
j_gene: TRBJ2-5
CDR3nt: TGTGCCACCAGTGCTCTCCCCATGGGGCTTAGGACGGTAGAGACCCAGTACTTC
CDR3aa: CATSALPMGLRTVETQYF

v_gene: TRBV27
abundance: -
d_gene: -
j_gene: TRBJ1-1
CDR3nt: TGTGCCAGCAGTTTCTGGGGGGAGAACACTGAAGCTTTCTTT
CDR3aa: CASSFWGENTEAFF

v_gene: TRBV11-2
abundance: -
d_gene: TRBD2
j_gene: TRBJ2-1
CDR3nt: TGTGCCAGCAGCTCATGGGGCGGGAGGATCCCCTCCTACAATGAGCAGTTCTTC
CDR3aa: CASSSWGGRIPSYNEQFF

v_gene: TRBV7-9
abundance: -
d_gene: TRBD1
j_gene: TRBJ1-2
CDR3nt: TGTGCCAGCAGCTTAGGACGTTGGGACAGGGTTGGCTACACCTTC
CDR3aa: CASSLGRWDRVGYTF

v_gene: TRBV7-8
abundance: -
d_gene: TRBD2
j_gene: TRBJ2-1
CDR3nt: TGTGCCAGCAGCCAGGGACTATATACCCCTGTTACCTACAATGAGCAGTTCTTC
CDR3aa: CASSQGLYTPVTYNEQFF

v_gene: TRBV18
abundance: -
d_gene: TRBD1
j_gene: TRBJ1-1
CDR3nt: TGTGCCAGCTCACCTGCGGCTGGGACAGGGAACACTGAAGCTTTCTTT
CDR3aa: CASSPAAGTGNTEAFF

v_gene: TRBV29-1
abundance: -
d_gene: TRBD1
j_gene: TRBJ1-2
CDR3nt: TGCAGCGTGGGGGACAGGGTCGATGGCTACACCTTC
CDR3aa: CSVGDRVDGYTF

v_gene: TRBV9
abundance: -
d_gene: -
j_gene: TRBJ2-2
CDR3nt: TGTGCCAGCAAGAGTGGACTACTAGACACCGGGGAGCTGTTTTTT
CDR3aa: CASKSGLLDTGELFF

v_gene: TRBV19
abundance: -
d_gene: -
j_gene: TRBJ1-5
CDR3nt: TGTGCCAGTAGTATAGACCCGCCGGGGGGGGATAGCAATCAGCCCCAGCATTTT
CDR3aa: CASSIDPPGGDSNQPQHF

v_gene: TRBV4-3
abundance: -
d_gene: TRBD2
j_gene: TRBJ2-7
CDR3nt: TGCGCCAGCAGCCAACTAGCGGGAGGGTCCACTTCCTACGAGCAGTACTTC
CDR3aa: CASSQLAGGSTSYEQYF

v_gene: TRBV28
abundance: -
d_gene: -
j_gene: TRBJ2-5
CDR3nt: TGTGCCAGCAGCGCCCATAGGGGGACCCAGTACTTC
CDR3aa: CASSAHRGTQYF

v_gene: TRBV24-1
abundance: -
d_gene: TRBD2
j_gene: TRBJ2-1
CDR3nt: TGTGCCACCAGTGATCCTAGCGGGGGTCCCAATGAGCAGTTCTTC
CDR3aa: CATSDPSGGPNEQFF

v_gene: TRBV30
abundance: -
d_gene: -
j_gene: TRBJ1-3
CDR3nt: TGTGCCTGGAGTGTACTAGGAGGGTCGGAAGGAAACACCATATATTTT
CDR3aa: CAWSVLGGSEGNTIYF

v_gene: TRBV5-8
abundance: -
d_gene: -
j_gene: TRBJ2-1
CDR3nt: TGTGCCAGCAGCTTAACCCTCGGCGGGACTCGTTACAGCTCCTACAATGAGCAGTTCTTC
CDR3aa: CASSLTLGGTRYSSYNEQFF

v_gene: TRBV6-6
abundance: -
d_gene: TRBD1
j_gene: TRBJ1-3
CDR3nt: TGTGCCAGCAGTACCCAGGGGGCTACTGGAAACACCATATATTTT
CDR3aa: CASSTQGATGNTIYF

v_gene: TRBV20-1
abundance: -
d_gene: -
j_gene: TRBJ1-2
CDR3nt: TGCAGTGCTACAGGGAAGTTTGGCTACACCTTC
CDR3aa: CSATGKFGYTF

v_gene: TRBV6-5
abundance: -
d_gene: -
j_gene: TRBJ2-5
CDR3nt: TGTGCCAGCACGCGGGGAGCACAAGAGACCCAGTACTTC
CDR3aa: CASTRGAQETQYF

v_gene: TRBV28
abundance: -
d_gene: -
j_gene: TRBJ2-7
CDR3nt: TGTGCCAGCAGTTTATCTAGGCCTCGATCAGAGCAGTACTTC
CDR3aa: CASSLSRPRSEQYF

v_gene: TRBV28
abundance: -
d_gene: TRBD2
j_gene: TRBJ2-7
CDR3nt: TGTGCCAGCAGTTCTAGCGGGAGCTCCTACGAGCAGTACTTC
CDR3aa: CASSSSGSSYEQYF

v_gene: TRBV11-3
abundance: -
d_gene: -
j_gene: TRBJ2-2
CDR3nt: TGTGCCAGCAGCATACATGGGGGCCCGTCCGGGGAGCTGTTTTTT
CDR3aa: CASSIHGGPSGELFF

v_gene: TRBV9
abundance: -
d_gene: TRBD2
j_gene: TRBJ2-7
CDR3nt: TGTGCCAGCAGCGTAGGAGCTAGCGGGAGCCCCTCCTACGAGCAGTACTTC
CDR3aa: CASSVGASGSPSYEQYF

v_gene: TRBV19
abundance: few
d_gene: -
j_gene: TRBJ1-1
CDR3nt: TGTGCCAGTAGTATGAGTGCGGTTTTGAACACTGAAGCTTTCTTT
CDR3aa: CASSMSAVLNTEAFF

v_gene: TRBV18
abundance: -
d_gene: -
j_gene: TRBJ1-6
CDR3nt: TGTGCCAGCTCACCACAGAGGAATTCACCCCTCCACTTT
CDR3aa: CASSPQRNSPLHF

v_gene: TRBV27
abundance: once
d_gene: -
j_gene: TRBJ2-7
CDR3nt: TGTGCCAGCGCCACTGGGAGCTACGAGCAGTACTTC
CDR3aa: CASATGSYEQYF

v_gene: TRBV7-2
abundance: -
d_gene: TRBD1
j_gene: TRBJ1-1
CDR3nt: TGTGCCAGCAGCCCCCAGACAGGGGTGAACACTGAAGCTTTCTTT
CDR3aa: CASSPQTGVNTEAFF

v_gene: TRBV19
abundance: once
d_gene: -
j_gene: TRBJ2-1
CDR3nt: TGTGCCAGTAGTGCCGCTATTGAGCAGTTCTTC
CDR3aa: CASSAAIEQFF

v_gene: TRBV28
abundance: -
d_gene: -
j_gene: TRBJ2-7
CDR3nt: TGTGCCAGCAGCTGGGGAAGACTAGAAAATATCGCGCAGTACTTC
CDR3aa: CASSWGRLENIAQYF

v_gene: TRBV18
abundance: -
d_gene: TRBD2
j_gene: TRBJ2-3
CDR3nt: TGTGCCAGCTCACCCAGCGGGGGGGCCAGCACAGATACGCAGTATTTT
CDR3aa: CASSPSGGASTDTQYF

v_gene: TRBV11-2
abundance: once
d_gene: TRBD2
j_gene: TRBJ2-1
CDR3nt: TGTGCCAGCAGCCCAGCGGGAAATAGCCTTGAGCAGTTCTTC
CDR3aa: CASSPAGNSLEQFF

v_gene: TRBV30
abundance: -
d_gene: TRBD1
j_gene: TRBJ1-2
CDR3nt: TGTGCCTGGAGTTCCCACCGGGACAGGATCGGCTACACCTTC
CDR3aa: CAWSSHRDRIGYTF

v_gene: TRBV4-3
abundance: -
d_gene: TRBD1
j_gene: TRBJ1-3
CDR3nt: TGCGCCAGCAGCCAAGAAGGGACAGGGTTCTCTGGAAACACCATATATTTT
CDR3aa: CASSQEGTGFSGNTIYF

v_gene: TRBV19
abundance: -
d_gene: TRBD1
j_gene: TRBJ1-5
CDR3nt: TGTGCCAGTAAGGGGACCGGGACAGGGGATCAGCCCCAGCATTTT
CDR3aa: CASKGTGTGDQPQHF

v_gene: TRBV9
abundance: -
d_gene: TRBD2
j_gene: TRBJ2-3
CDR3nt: TGTGCCAGCAGCGGCTCTCTAGCGGGAGGGCCCTCGGATACGCAGTATTTT
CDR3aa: CASSGSLAGGPSDTQYF

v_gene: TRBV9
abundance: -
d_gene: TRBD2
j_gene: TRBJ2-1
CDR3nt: TGTGCCAGCAGTCCCCATCCTAGCGGGGACAATGAGCAGTTCTTC
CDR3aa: CASSPHPSGDNEQFF

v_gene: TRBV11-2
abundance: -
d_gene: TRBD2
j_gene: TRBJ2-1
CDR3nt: TGTGCCAGCAGCTTAGCCGGCGGGGGGCCCTACAATGAGCAGTTCTTC
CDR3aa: CASSLAGGGPYNEQFF

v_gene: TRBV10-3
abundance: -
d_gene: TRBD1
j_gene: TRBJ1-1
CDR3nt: TGTGCCATCAGAAGGACAGGGGGCGAAACTGAAGCTTTCTTT
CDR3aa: CAIRRTGGETEAFF

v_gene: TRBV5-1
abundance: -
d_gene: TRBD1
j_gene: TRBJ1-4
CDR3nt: TGCGCCAGCAGCGGAGGACAGGGGTCAGACGAAAAACTGTTTTTT
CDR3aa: CASSGGQGSDEKLFF

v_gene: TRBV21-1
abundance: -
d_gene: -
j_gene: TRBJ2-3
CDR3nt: TGTGCCAGCAGCAAGGTAGCCCGGACCCCGGGACTATCGCTGAGTATCGTAGATACGCAGTATTTT
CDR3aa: CASSKVARTPGLSLSIVDTQYF

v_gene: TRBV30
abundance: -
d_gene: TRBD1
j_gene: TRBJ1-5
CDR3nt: TGTGCCTGGAGCAGACAGGGGAGGCAGCCCCAGCATTTT
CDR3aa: CAWSRQGRQPQHF

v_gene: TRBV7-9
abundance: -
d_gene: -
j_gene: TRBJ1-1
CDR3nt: TGTGCCAGCAGCTTTCCCACCATCAGGCACACTGAAGCTTTCTTT
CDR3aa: CASSFPTIRHTEAFF

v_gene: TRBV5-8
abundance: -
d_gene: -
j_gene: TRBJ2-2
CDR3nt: TGTGCCAGCAGCCGTCCCAGGTCCTCCGCTCGCGGGGAGCTGTTTTTT
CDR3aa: CASSRPRSSARGELFF

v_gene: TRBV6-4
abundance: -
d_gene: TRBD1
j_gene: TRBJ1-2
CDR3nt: TGTGCCAGCAGTTTACCTATCGGACAGGTTGGGATGGATGGCTACACCTTC
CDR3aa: CASSLPIGQVGMDGYTF

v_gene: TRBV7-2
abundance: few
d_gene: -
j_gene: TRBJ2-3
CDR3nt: TGTGCCAGCAGCTCACCCCCCGGGACAGATACGCAGTATTTT
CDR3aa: CASSSPPGTDTQYF

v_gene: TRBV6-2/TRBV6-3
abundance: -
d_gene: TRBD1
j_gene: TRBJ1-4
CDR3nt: TGTGCCAGCAGTTACTTCACCGGGACAGGTTACGCAACTAATGAAAAACTGTTTTTT
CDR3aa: CASSYFTGTGYATNEKLFF

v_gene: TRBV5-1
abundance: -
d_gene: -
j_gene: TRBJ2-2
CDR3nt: TGCGCCAGCAGCTTTACAGGGAACACCGGGGAGCTGTTTTTT
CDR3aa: CASSFTGNTGELFF